This section outlines one T cell receptor beta chain sequence together with its context. The sample belongs to a study of T cell changes during pregnancy in multiple sclerosis. Produced via immunoSEQ multiplex PCR; TCRdb's table is partial and in-frame only. The sample includes over 65,000 clones, 91% of them seen just once. V lost 7 bases to trimming and J lost 5 bases, with 8 bases between them. CDR3 length equals 11 residues. Germline loops: CDR1 SNHLY, CDR2 FYNNEI. The chain employs TRBV2 and TRBJ2-5; D is ambiguous. Material: peripheral blood, obtained in the second trimester of pregnancy. This TCR was recovered from a female donor with multiple sclerosis, enrolled in a pregnancy study. In nucleotides, the CDR3 is TGTGCCAGCATGGTCCGGGAGACCCAGTACTTC. Translating it yields CASMVRETQYF.